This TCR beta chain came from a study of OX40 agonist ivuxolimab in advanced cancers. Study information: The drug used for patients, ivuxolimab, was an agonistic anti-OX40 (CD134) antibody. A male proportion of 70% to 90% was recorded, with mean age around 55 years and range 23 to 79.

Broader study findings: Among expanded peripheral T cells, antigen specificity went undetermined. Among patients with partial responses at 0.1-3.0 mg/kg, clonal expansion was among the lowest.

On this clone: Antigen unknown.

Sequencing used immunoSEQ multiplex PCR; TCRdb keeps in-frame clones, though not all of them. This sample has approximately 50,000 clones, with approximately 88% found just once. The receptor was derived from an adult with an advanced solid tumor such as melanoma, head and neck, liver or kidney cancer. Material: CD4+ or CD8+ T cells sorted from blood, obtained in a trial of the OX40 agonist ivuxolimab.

The CDR3 DNA reads as TGTGCCAGCAGCCAGGGACAGATCCAAGAGACCCAGTACTTC. This codes for CASSQGQIQETQYF. The chain links TRBV5-4 to TRBJ2-5; 7 bases agree with TRBD1. Germline lookup yields CDR1 SGHNT and CDR2 YYREEE (reference sequence). The CDR3 runs 14 residues. The J segment lost 1 base and the V segment lost 4 bases, leaving 4 bases of the junction unmatched.